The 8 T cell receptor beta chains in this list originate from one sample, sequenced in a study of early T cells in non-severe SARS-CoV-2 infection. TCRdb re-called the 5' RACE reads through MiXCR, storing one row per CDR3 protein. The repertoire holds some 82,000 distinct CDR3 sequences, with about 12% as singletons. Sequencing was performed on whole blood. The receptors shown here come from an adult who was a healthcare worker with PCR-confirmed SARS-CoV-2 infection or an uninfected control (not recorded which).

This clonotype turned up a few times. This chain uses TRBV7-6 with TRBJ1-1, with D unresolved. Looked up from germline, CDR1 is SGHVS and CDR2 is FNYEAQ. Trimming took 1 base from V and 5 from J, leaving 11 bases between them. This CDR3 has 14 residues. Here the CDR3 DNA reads TGTGCCAGCAGCTTAGTATTTTTGTTGACTGAAGCTTTCTTT. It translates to CASSLVFLLTEAFF. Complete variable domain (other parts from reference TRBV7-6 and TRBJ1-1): GAGVSQSPRYKVTKRGQDVALRCDPISGHVSLYWYRQALGQGPEFLTYFNYEAQQDKSGLPNDRFSAERPEGSISTLTIQRTEQRDSAMYRCASSLVFLLTEAFFGQGTRLTVV.

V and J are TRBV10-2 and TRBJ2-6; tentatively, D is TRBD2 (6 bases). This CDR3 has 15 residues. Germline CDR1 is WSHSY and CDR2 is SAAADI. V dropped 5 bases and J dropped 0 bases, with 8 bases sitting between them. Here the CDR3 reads CASSHGGSGANVLTF. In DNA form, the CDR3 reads TGCGCCAGCAGTCACGGGGGCTCTGGGGCCAACGTCCTGACTTTC.

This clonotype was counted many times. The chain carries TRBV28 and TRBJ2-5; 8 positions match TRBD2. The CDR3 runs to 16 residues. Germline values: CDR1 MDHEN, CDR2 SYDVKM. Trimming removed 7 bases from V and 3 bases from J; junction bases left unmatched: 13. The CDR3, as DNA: TGTGCCAGCATCCCCCTCCCCGGGCGGGGGGAAGAGACCCAGTACTTC. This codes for CASIPLPGRGEETQYF.

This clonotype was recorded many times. The CDR3, as DNA: TGTGCCATCAGGACTAGCGGGTACGAGCAGTACTTC. Amino acid sequence: CAIRTSGYEQYF. The chain employs TRBV10-3 and TRBJ2-7; 10 bases map to TRBD2. Per germline, CDR1 ENHRY and CDR2 SYGVKD. The V segment lost 6 bases and the J segment 4 bases; nucleotides outside the gene matches: 0. The CDR3 extends over 12 amino acids.

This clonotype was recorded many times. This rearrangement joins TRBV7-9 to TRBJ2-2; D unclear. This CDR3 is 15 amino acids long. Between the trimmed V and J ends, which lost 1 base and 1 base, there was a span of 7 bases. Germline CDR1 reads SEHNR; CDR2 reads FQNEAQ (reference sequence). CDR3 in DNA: TGTGCCAGCAGCTTAGTTCTTCAGAACACCGGGGAGCTGTTTTTT. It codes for CASSLVLQNTGELFF. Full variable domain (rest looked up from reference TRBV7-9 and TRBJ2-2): DTGVSQNPRHKITKRGQNVTFRCDPISEHNRLYWYRQTLGQGPEFLTYFQNEAQLEKSRLLSDRFSAERPKGSFSTLEIQRTEQGDSAMYLCASSLVLQNTGELFFGEGSRLTVL.

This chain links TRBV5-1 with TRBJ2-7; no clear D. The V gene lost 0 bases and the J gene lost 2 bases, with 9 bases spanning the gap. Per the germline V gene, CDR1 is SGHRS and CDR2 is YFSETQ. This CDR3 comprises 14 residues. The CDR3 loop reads CASSLEGRTYEQYF. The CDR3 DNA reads TGCGCCAGCAGCTTGGAAGGCAGAACCTACGAGCAGTACTTC.

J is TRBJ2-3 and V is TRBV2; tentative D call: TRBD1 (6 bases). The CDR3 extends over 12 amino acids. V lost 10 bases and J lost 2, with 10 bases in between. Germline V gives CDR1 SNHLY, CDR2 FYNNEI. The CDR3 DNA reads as TGTGCCACCCGGGACATCACAGATACGCAGTATTTT. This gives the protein CATRDITDTQYF.

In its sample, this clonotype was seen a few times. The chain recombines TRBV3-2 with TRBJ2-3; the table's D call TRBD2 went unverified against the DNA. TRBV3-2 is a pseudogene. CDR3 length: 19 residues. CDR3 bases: TGTGCCAGCAGCCTCGTGAGGACTAGCGGCGGACGACACACAGATACGCAGTATTTT. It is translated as CASSLVRTSGGRHTDTQYF.